The 14 T cell receptor beta chains below all came from one sample that was sequenced in a study of cytomegalovirus exposure and HLA in healthy donors. Primers for the PCR totalled 60 Vbeta and 13 Jbeta. TCRdb keeps only in-frame clones here, not all; method: immunoSEQ multiplex PCR. The top ten hold around 3% of the sample, which has about 110,000 clones, over 60% seen once. Sequenced: PBMCs. These receptor sequences come from a woman between 18 and 29 years old in good health and CMV-seropositive.

The chain couples TRBV28 to TRBJ1-4, with 7 positions matching TRBD1. V lost 4 bases, J lost 6 bases, and 8 bases stayed unmatched. Germline V gene sequence: CDR1 MDHEN, CDR2 SYDVKM. The CDR3 is made up of 15 amino acids. The CDR3 reads CASSSLRGRDEKLFF. The CDR3 DNA is TGTGCCAGCAGTTCCCTAAGGGGGCGCGATGAAAAACTGTTTTTT.

Concerning this clone itself: Relative to the germline gene, one junction end is altered; a read error may explain this. The rearrangement joins TRBV4-1 to TRBJ1-1, with a tentative D call TRBD1 (5 bases). This CDR3 has 14 amino acids. The germline gives CDR1 MGHRA, CDR2 YSYEKL. The CDR3 DNA is TGCGCCAGCAGCCCCACCGGGGGGAACCCTGAAGCTTTCTTT. Its translation is CASSPTGGNPEAFF.

The CDR3, as DNA: TGTGCCAGCAGTTCCTACCGAGGGTCGTTTACCTACGAGCAGTACTTC. It translates to CASSSYRGSFTYEQYF. The chain has TRBV27 and TRBJ2-7; TRBD2 might be the D (5 bases). The CDR3 runs 16 residues. V lost 4 bases and J 2 bases, leaving 18 bases between the germline ends. CDR1 is MNHEY, CDR2 SMNVEV, per germline (reference sequence).

The chain combines TRBV6-5 with TRBJ2-1; D is ambiguous. Germline CDR1 is MNHEY and CDR2 is SVGAGI. Between the trimmed V and J ends, which lost 2 bases and 10 bases, there was a span of 6 bases. The CDR3 loop spans 11 amino acids. The CDR3 DNA sequence: TGTGCCAGCAGTTACGAGTCAGAGCAGTTCTTC. Protein sequence: CASSYESEQFF.

The chain carries TRBV7-3 and TRBJ2-3; D is ambiguous. V lost 5 bases and J lost 1, with 4 bases in between. Germline V gene lookup returns CDR1 SGHTA and CDR2 FQGTGA. This CDR3 has 12 residues. The CDR3 DNA sequence: TGTGCCAGCAGCCCAGGCACAGATACGCAGTATTTT. This translates into CASSPGTDTQYF. Supplemented by reference TRBV7-3 and TRBJ2-3, the full variable domain reads GAGVSQTPSNKVTEKGKYVELRCDPISGHTALYWYRQSLGQGPEFLIYFQGTGAADDSGLPNDRFFAVRPEGSVSTLKIQRTERGDSAVYLCASSPGTDTQYFGPGTRLTVL.

The gene calls are TRBV5-1 and TRBJ1-3; possible D gene TRBD1, 5 bases. Germline V gene lookup returns CDR1 SGHRS and CDR2 YFSETQ. The germline V and J ends were trimmed by 0 bases and 4 bases, with 5 bases remaining between them. This CDR3 contains 13 residues. CDR3 bases: TGCGCCAGCAGCTTGGAGGGGGGAAACACCATATATTTT. Amino acids: CASSLEGGNTIYF. Full variable domain (outside the CDR3, taken from reference TRBV5-1 and TRBJ1-3): KAGVTQTPRYLIKTRGQQVTLSCSPISGHRSVSWYQQTPGQGLQFLFEYFSETQRNKGNFPGRFSGRQFSNSRSEMNVSTLELGDSALYLCASSLEGGNTIYFGEGSWLTVV.

This clone appeared a few times. The chain recombines TRBV6-1 with TRBJ2-1, with 13 bases identical to TRBD2. The J segment lost 10 bases and the V segment lost 6 bases, leaving 9 bases of the junction unmatched. Germline V gene lookup returns CDR1 MNHNS and CDR2 SASEGT. CDR3 length equals 15 residues. The CDR3 DNA reads as TGTGCCAGCAGGGGACTAGCGGGACCCACGGGGGAGCAGTTCTTC. Protein product: CASRGLAGPTGEQFF.

This clone was seen once. This rearrangement joins TRBV9 to TRBJ2-3; 8 bases match TRBD2. CDR1 and CDR2 from the germline V gene are SGDLS and YYNGEE. The CDR3 extends over 17 amino acids. V shed 3 bases and J 4 bases; nucleotides not matched to a gene: 13. The CDR3: CASSAFRGGNTADTQYF. For the CDR3, the DNA is TGTGCCAGCAGCGCGTTTCGGGGGGGCAATACAGCAGATACGCAGTATTTT.

The chain employs TRBV4-2 and TRBJ2-7, with no clear D. The CDR3 extends over 11 amino acids. Trimming took off 1 base at V and 4 bases at J, with 2 bases between the two ends. Germline V gene data show CDR1 as LGHNA and CDR2 as YNFKEQ. CDR3 amino acids: CASSQAYEQYF. DNA of the CDR3: TGTGCCAGCAGCCAAGCTTACGAGCAGTACTTC.

A few counts support this clone. The rearrangement joins TRBV6-5 to TRBJ1-1; tentative D call: TRBD1 (5 bases). Germline-derived CDR1 and CDR2 are MNHEY and SVGAGI. Trimming left V 6 bases short and J 1 base short, with 12 bases between. The CDR3 contains 14 residues. The CDR3 coding sequence is TGTGCCAGCAGCCTCAGGGTCGGGAACACTGAAGCTTTCTTT. This codes for CASSLRVGNTEAFF.

V is TRBV28 and J is TRBJ1-1, with TRBD1 as a possible D gene (5 bases). CDR3 length: 13 residues. V was shortened by 7 bases and J by 8 bases, with 17 bases between the two germline ends. Germline V CDR1 and CDR2: MDHEN, SYDVKM. The CDR3 DNA reads TGTGCCAGCACCATACCCCGCGGGGCGGAAGCTTTCTTT. Amino acids: CASTIPRGAEAFF. Full variable domain (remainder filled in from reference TRBV28 and TRBJ1-1): DVKVTQSSRYLVKRTGEKVFLECVQDMDHENMFWYRQDPGLGLRLIYFSYDVKMKEKGDIPEGYSVSREKKERFSLILESASTNQTSMYLCASTIPRGAEAFFGQGTRLTVV.

This clone has just a few counts. Here the CDR3 reads CASSQDRTEGNTIYF. As DNA, the CDR3 is TGCGCCAGCAGCCAAGACCGAACGGAGGGAAACACCATATATTTT. The chain has TRBV4-1 and TRBJ1-3; the D is unclear. V was trimmed by 0 bases and J by 4 bases, leaving 10 bases between them. Germline CDR1 is MGHRA and CDR2 is YSYEKL. CDR3 length: 15 amino acids.

V gene TRBV6-4 combines with J gene TRBJ2-7; 7 nucleotides line up with TRBD2. The CDR3 spans 16 residues. J gave up 6 bases and V 0 bases, and 11 bases lay outside the gene matches. Germline CDR1 is MRHNA and CDR2 is SNTAGT. The CDR3 DNA follows: TGTGCCAGCAGTGACTCGTTGGGGGGGAACCCGGGCGAGCAGTACTTC. Its translation is CASSDSLGGNPGEQYF.

This chain connects TRBV25-1 to TRBJ2-7; TRBD1 matches at 8 bases. The germline V gene has CDR1 MGHDK and CDR2 SYGVNS. The J segment lost 6 bases and the V segment lost 4 bases, leaving 5 bases of the junction unmatched. The CDR3 is 13 residues long. CDR3 region: CASSAGQGLEQYF. The CDR3, as DNA: TGTGCCAGCAGTGCAGGACAGGGTCTCGAGCAGTACTTC.